This TCR beta chain was captured by sequencing in a study of T cells expressing NK-cell markers. Across the study: With respect to HCMV, most of the eight sequenced donors were seropositive, and one was seronegative.

Study results and caveats: HCMV specificity of the expanded NKG2C+ T cell clones was not established. These clonotypes, the leaders elsewhere, also led the CD3+CD56-NKG2C+ fraction in four donors.

On this clonotype: The antigen remains unidentified.

The authors made TCR beta cDNA libraries by 5'RACE template switching. This switching added a universal primer site and UMIs. TCRdb processed the 5' RACE reads again and assigns one entry to each CDR3 protein, with no DNA. In total, the table holds 150,000 to 200,000 distinct CDR3 sequences. In germline, CDR1 is SNHLY, CDR2 FYNNEI. This CDR3 comprises 16 residues. The TCR comes from a man aged 18-70 years in good health. The chain couples TRBV2 to TRBJ2-3; the TRBD1 assignment by TCRdb is unverifiable without DNA. Input material: blood T cells: a sorted CD56 or NKG2C T cell subset, CD4+ or CD8+ T cells, or bulk PBMC T cells (not recorded which). CDR3 in amino acids: CASSSNRDIRTDTQYF.